The entry that follows covers one T cell receptor (beta chain) sequence. The data originate from a study of cytomegalovirus exposure and HLA in healthy donors. Trimming removed 1 base at V and 4 bases at J, with 19 bases between. The CDR3 runs 17 residues. Per the germline V gene, CDR1 is SGHTA and CDR2 is FQGTGA. A multiplex PCR was run with 60 Vbeta primers and 13 Jbeta primers. In the original processing: Approximately 11 million shared chains were among the approximately 87 million unique TCR beta chains that a later analysis counted. Profiling relied on immunoSEQ multiplex PCR, and the TCRdb table lists in-frame clones only, not all of them. The V and J calls and clone size were taken over from that table, and D and trimming were inferred from the DNA. The table lists roughly 100,000 clones, approximately 82% of them singletons.

What was sequenced was PBMCs. This chain joins TRBV7-3 and TRBJ1-1; D is perhaps TRBD1 (6 bases). The TCR comes from a middle-aged man in good health and CMV-seronegative. This chain's CDR3 is CASSLNGGGGVGTEAFF. The CDR3, as DNA: TGTGCCAGCAGCTTAAATGGAGGGGGGGGAGTAGGCACTGAAGCTTTCTTT.